This T cell receptor (beta chain) was sequenced for a study of Ad26.COV2.S vaccination and SARS-CoV-2 variants. Overall study: Donor participated within the Ad26.COV2.S arm of the COV1001 trial.

Treatment reported: around 19 received Ad26.COV2.S at low or high dose, single or two shots; roughly five received placebo; per-sample allocation not given. Day 63 following the first vaccine or placebo injection was when the samples were taken. Study-level findings and limits: The TCR-based breadth and depth measures might underestimate overall T cell responses.

A remark on this clone: Its antigen is as yet unknown.

CDR1 and CDR2 from the germline V gene are LGHNA and YNFKEQ. J lost 2 bases, V lost 2 bases, and 7 bases had no gene match. The CDR3 runs to 18 residues. The data were produced by immunoSEQ multiplex PCR, yet TCRdb's version contains in-frame clones alone and is incomplete. The table records approximately 480,000 clones, about 83% of them present only once. The sample in question was peripheral blood, obtained in a trial of Ad26.COV2.S vaccine versus placebo. V usage is TRBV4-2 and J usage is TRBJ2-3; 13 bases agree with TRBD2. This clonotype originated in a person between 18 and 65 years old who received the Ad26.COV2.S COVID-19 vaccine or a placebo. CDR3 in amino acids: CASSQTGLAGRNTDTQYF. In nucleotides, the CDR3 is TGTGCCAGCAGCCAAACGGGACTAGCGGGACGGAACACAGATACGCAGTATTTT.